A single sample gave rise to the 25 T cell receptor beta chains below, sequenced in a study of blood T cells in healthy people across ages. A J-beta primer mix and a sample-barcoded 5' primer were used in a second PCR of about 7 to 12 cycles. TCRdb analysed the 5' RACE reads with MiXCR anew, one entry per CDR3 protein. The data contain around 750,000 distinct CDR3 sequences, about 53% of them singletons. The sequenced material came from blood. The receptors originated from a man at least 80 years old in good health.

The rearrangement uses TRBV10-3 and TRBJ2-7, with 8 bases that match TRBD1. CDR3 length equals 15 residues. Germline CDR1 and CDR2: ENHRY and SYGVKD. The V segment lost 10 bases and the J segment 1 base; nucleotides outside the gene matches: 12. The CDR3, as DNA: TGTGCCACTCTTTTAGGACAGGGACCTTCCTACGAGCAGTACTTC. Residues: CATLLGQGPSYEQYF.

V usage is TRBV6-2 or TRBV6-3 and J usage is TRBJ2-3; 8 bases line up with TRBD1. The V and J ends lost 8 bases and 14 bases, in that order; junction bases with no gene match: 12. This CDR3 has 12 amino acids. CDR1 is MNHEY and CDR2 is SVGEGT in the germline V gene. CDR3 nucleotides: TGTGCCAGCCAGGACAGGGTCAGATACGCGTATTTT. It translates to CASQDRVRYAYF.

The rearrangement uses TRBV6-5 and TRBJ2-5, with TRBD2 as a possible D gene (5 bases). Near its end, the DNA agrees better with TRBJ2-7, so the J call may be wrong. Germline V gives CDR1 MNHEY, CDR2 SVGAGI. The CDR3 is 15 residues long. CDR3 in amino acids: CASSYGGSSPYEQYF. CDR3 bases: TGTGCCAGCAGTTACGGTGGGAGCTCCCCTTACGAGCAGTACTTC.

Only a few counts were recorded for this clonotype. CDR3 loop: CASSEESGWRETQYF. The CDR3 coding sequence is TGTGCCAGCAGTGAAGAGTCAGGTTGGAGGGAGACCCAGTACTTC. V and J are TRBV6-1 and TRBJ2-5; D is perhaps TRBD2 (5 bases). V shed 1 base and J shed 5 bases, with 14 bases lying between them. The CDR3 loop spans 15 amino acids. Germline V lookup: CDR1 MNHNS, CDR2 SASEGT.

The V gene is TRBV7-2, the J gene TRBJ2-3; 7 bases are a match to TRBD1. V lost 7 bases to trimming and J lost 3 bases; unmatched junction nucleotides: 10. The CDR3 contains 15 residues. Germline assignment: CDR1 SGHTA and CDR2 FQGNSA. CDR3 DNA: TGTGCCAGCAAATACAGGGGAAGGATTACAGATACGCAGTATTTT. Protein product: CASKYRGRITDTQYF.

The chain is built from TRBV9 and TRBJ2-1, with D unclear. Germline V gene data show CDR1 as SGDLS and CDR2 as YYNGEE. Trimming left V 4 bases short and J 13 bases short, with 15 bases between. CDR3 length: 12 amino acids. This CDR3 reads CASSLGFETQFF. CDR3 nucleotides: TGTGCCAGCAGCCTCGGGTTTGAGACCCAGTTCTTC.

The sample holds a few counts of this clonotype. The chain combines TRBV9 with TRBJ2-7; the D is unclear. This CDR3 has 12 amino acids. V lost 0 bases, J lost 6 bases, and 7 bases lay in between. The V gene's germline CDR1 is SGDLS and CDR2 YYNGEE. The CDR3 region is CASSVGAAEQYF. CDR3 in DNA: TGTGCCAGCAGCGTAGGTGCGGCCGAGCAGTACTTC.

The chain joins TRBV3-1 to TRBJ1-1; 8 positions agree with TRBD1. The trim removed 0 bases at V and 4 bases at J, leaving 7 bases unmatched. This CDR3 has 16 amino acids. The V gene's germline CDR1 is LGHDT and CDR2 YNNKEL (reference sequence). In nucleotides, the CDR3 is TGTGCCAGCAGCCAAGATCAGGCTGGACAGGGCACTGAAGCTTTCTTT. Its protein product is CASSQDQAGQGTEAFF.

The chain employs TRBV24-1 and TRBJ1-5, with D perhaps TRBD1 (5 bases). Trimming took off 11 bases at V and 8 bases at J, with 12 bases between the two ends. The germline CDR1 and CDR2 sequences are KGHDR and SFDVKD. The CDR3 consists of 11 residues. Written as DNA, the CDR3 is TGTGCCATCGGGACGTTGGAGCCCCAGCATTTT. It yields the protein CAIGTLEPQHF.

This rearrangement joins TRBV7-2 to TRBJ2-1; a possible D gene is TRBD1 (5 bases). V shed 5 bases and J shed 5 bases, with 16 bases lying between them. The CDR3 extends over 15 amino acids. Germline V gene lookup returns CDR1 SGHTA and CDR2 FQGNSA. The CDR3 coding sequence is TGTGCCAGCAGCCCCGTGGGGCGACGGGACAATGAGCAGTTCTTC. It specifies CASSPVGRRDNEQFF.

The rearrangement links TRBV3-1 to TRBJ2-7, with D hard to call. V was clipped by 0 bases and J by 2 bases, with 8 bases between them. The CDR3 consists of 14 residues. Germline CDR1 and CDR2: LGHDT and YNNKEL (reference sequence). CDR3 in amino acids: CASSQERWAYEQYF. The CDR3 DNA follows: TGTGCCAGCAGCCAAGAACGGTGGGCCTACGAGCAGTACTTC.

This clonotype has only a few counts. The chain is built from TRBV24-1 and TRBJ1-5; a weak D match, TRBD1 (5 bases). The ends were cut back, 4 bases at V and 4 bases at J, with 13 bases in the middle. The CDR3 runs 15 residues. Germline V CDR1 and CDR2: KGHDR, SFDVKD. Written as DNA, the CDR3 is TGTGCCACCAGTGACCCCGGGGCAGGAAATCAGCCCCAGCATTTT. It specifies CATSDPGAGNQPQHF.

Points on this clonotype: At one end, the junction sequence differs from germline, possibly due to a read error. The gene calls are TRBV5-1 and TRBJ2-1, with D perhaps given as TRBD1 or TRBD2 (6 bases each). Germline-derived CDR1 and CDR2 are SGHRS and YFSETQ. This CDR3 has 16 amino acids. CDR3 sequence: CTSSFGGSSSYNEQFF. DNA of the CDR3: TGCACCAGCAGCTTCGGGGGCTCAAGCTCCTACAATGAGCAGTTCTTC.

The chain has TRBV29-1 and TRBJ2-1; D possibly corresponds to TRBD1 (5 bases). This CDR3 has 14 residues. CDR1 SQVTM and CDR2 ANQGSEA come from the germline V gene. Trimming removed 4 bases at V and 7 bases at J, with 17 bases between. CDR3 DNA sequence: TGCAGCGTTGTAGGCAGGGTGTCCCTTAATGAGCAGTTCTTC. It specifies CSVVGRVSLNEQFF.

V is TRBV7-9 and J is TRBJ2-6; D unresolved. CDR3 size: 15 residues. The V gene lost 3 bases and the J gene lost 4 bases, with 10 bases spanning the gap. Germline V CDR1 and CDR2: SEHNR, FQNEAQ (reference sequence). CDR3 bases: TGTGCCAGCAGCTTTCCTAGGGTGGGGGCCAACGTCCTGACTTTC. This encodes CASSFPRVGANVLTF.

This clonotype was seen only a few times. In nucleotides, the CDR3 is TGTGCCAGCAGCGTAGACATTGACCACGAGCAGTACTTC. It yields the protein CASSVDIDHEQYF. The J gene is TRBJ2-7, the V gene TRBV7-2; no clear D. Trimming stripped 5 bases from V and 5 bases from J, with 13 bases between. CDR1 and CDR2 (germline): SGHTA, FQGNSA. The CDR3 covers 13 residues. The variable domain in full, with the rest retrieved from reference TRBV7-2 and TRBJ2-7, is GAGVSQSPSNKVTEKGKDVELRCDPISGHTALYWYRQSLGQGLEFLIYFQGNSAPDKSGLPSDRFSAERTGGSVSTLTIQRTQQEDSAVYLCASSVDIDHEQYFGPGTRLTVT.

This sequence joins TRBV7-9 and TRBJ1-5, with no clear D. The ends were cut back, 2 bases at V and 5 bases at J, with 7 bases in the middle. The CDR3 totals 13 residues. Germline lookup yields CDR1 SEHNR and CDR2 FQNEAQ (reference sequence). CDR3 sequence reads: CASSLLPDQPQHF. CDR3 in DNA: TGTGCCAGCAGCTTACTTCCCGATCAGCCCCAGCATTTT.

This clonotype was detected a few times. The chain has TRBV20-1 and TRBJ2-4; D uncertain. V was shortened by 4 bases and J by 8 bases, with 18 bases between the two germline ends. Germline CDR1 reads DFQATT; CDR2 reads SNEGSKA (reference sequence). The CDR3 loop spans 14 amino acids. The chain's CDR3 is CSAKRPQRQDIQYF. The DNA of the CDR3 is TGCAGTGCTAAAAGACCTCAGAGGCAAGACATTCAGTACTTC.

The chain links TRBV14 to TRBJ2-2; maybe TRBD1 (6 bases). Germline assignment: CDR1 SGHDN and CDR2 FVKESK. CDR3 size: 16 residues. V lost 1 base, J lost 1 base, and 10 bases lay in between. CDR3 amino acids: CASSQGSGVNTGELFF. The CDR3 DNA reads TGTGCCAGCAGCCAAGGGTCAGGGGTGAACACCGGGGAGCTGTTTTTT. Full variable domain (remainder filled in from reference TRBV14 and TRBJ2-2): EAGVTQFPSHSVIEKGQTVTLRCDPISGHDNLYWYRRVMGKEIKFLLHFVKESKQDESGMPNNRFLAERTGGTYSTLKVQPAELEDSGVYFCASSQGSGVNTGELFFGEGSRLTVL.

This CDR3 reads CSASRTSGSKETQYF. CDR3 nucleotides: TGCAGTGCCTCCCGGACTAGCGGGAGTAAAGAGACCCAGTACTTC. The rearrangement links TRBV20-1 to TRBJ2-5; TRBD2 matches at 13 bases. The CDR3 is 15 residues long. The J segment lost 3 bases and the V segment lost 6 bases, leaving 7 bases of the junction unmatched. From germline, CDR1 is DFQATT and CDR2 SNEGSKA (reference sequence).

The chain couples TRBV9 to TRBJ1-6; no clear D gene. Trimming removed 3 bases at V and 7 bases at J, with 14 bases between. Germline assignment: CDR1 SGDLS and CDR2 YYNGEE. The CDR3 is made up of 15 amino acids. DNA of the CDR3: TGTGCCAGCAGCGGTGCTGGGGTGGTGAATTCACCCCTCCACTTT. It encodes CASSGAGVVNSPLHF.

The J gene is TRBJ2-1, the V gene TRBV7-2; TRBD2 might be the D (6 bases). V was trimmed by 1 base and J by 9 bases, leaving 7 bases between them. CDR3 length: 12 amino acids. The germline gives CDR1 SGHTA, CDR2 FQGNSA. The DNA of the CDR3 is TGTGCCAGCAGCTTAGACGGGGGTGAGCAGTTCTTC. It specifies CASSLDGGEQFF.

V is TRBV18 and J is TRBJ2-3, with 8 bases aligning to TRBD2. The V gene end was trimmed by 10 bases and the J gene end by 2 bases; junction bases not matched to a gene: 8. CDR1 is KGHSH, CDR2 LQKENI, per germline. The CDR3 length is 14 residues. CDR3 residues: CANTAGAHTDTQYF. The CDR3 DNA is TGTGCCAACACAGCGGGAGCCCACACAGATACGCAGTATTTT.

This clonotype was found many times. CDR3 in amino acids: CASSPGEGTDTQYF. The CDR3 bases are TGTGCCAGCAGCCCCGGGGAGGGCACAGATACGCAGTATTTT. This chain joins TRBV7-2 and TRBJ2-3; perhaps TRBD2 as D (6 bases). Trimming took off 5 bases at V and 1 base at J, with 10 bases between the two ends. The germline V gene encodes CDR1 SGHTA and CDR2 FQGNSA. This CDR3 spans 14 amino acids.

This sequence joins TRBV3-1 and TRBJ2-4; TRBD1 aligns across 8 bases. The J call may be in error: the DNA end matches TRBJ2-7 better. Germline lookup yields CDR1 LGHDT and CDR2 YNNKEL (reference sequence). This CDR3 has 15 amino acids. DNA for the CDR3: TGTGCCAGCAGCCAACGGGGCAGGGGGCGAAACGAGCAGTACTTC. Residues: CASSQRGRGRNEQYF.